This T cell receptor (beta chain) was identified during a study of a mutant IDH1 vaccine in newly diagnosed glioma. Study context: Initiation of the vaccine course occurred 4-6 weeks after radiotherapy alone, or alongside temozolomide cycles. Study-level points and caveats: A vaccine-induced immune response developed in around 92% of the patients. Apparently unrelated to pseudoprogression were changes in the top peripheral T cell clonotypes.

The V segment lost 4 bases and the J segment 7 bases; nucleotides outside the gene matches: 9. The germline V gene encodes CDR1 MGHDK and CDR2 SYGVNS. CDR3 length equals 15 residues. The protocol was immunoSEQ multiplex PCR, while the TCRdb copy is restricted to in-frame clones and leaves out a portion. Here the sample spans some 50,000 clones, approximately 65% being singletons. Stated time point: week 47, end of study. In every dose of vaccine, 300 ug of mutant IDH1 20-mer peptide was given alongside topical imiquimod. In this sample, this clone turned up once. Its target is unknown. The source was peripheral blood mononuclear cells (PBMCs), collected from a glioma patient whose treatment included an IDH1 peptide vaccine. The source of this sequence is a man aged 35-49 years with glioma. Some clones in this sample may be carry-over from other donors' samples. The rearrangement joins TRBV25-1 to TRBJ2-5; 10 positions match TRBD1. CDR3 DNA sequence: TGTGCCAGCAGTGGAAGTCCCGGGACAGGGGTGACCCAGTACTTC. Encoded protein: CASSGSPGTGVTQYF. The variable domain in full, completed from reference TRBV25-1 and TRBJ2-5, reads EADIYQTPRYLVIGTGKKITLECSQTMGHDKMYWYQQDPGMELHLIHYSYGVNSTEKGDLSSESTVSRIRTEHFPLTLESARPSHTSQYLCASSGSPGTGVTQYFGPGTRLLVL.